A single TCR beta chain is shown here with its context. Its antigen remains unidentified. PCR involved 60 Vbeta and 13 Jbeta primers. Measured with immunoSEQ multiplex PCR; TCRdb has only the in-frame clones, and not every one. This table has approximately 120,000 clones, approximately 80% appearing once. The data were taken from a study of cytomegalovirus exposure and HLA in healthy donors. Per germline, CDR1 SGHVS and CDR2 FNYEAQ. The CDR3 loop spans 15 amino acids. The V and J ends lost 2 bases and 3 bases, in that order; junction bases with no gene match: 7. General study results and limits: Published work reported that the classifier diagnosed cytomegalovirus status with high specificity and sensitivity. At a 0.05 false discovery rate, a later analysis found 18,000 or so TCR beta sequences to be associated with HLA alleles. A missense DCLRE1C variant was associated with V- and J-gene trimming of TCR beta chains in a later analysis, and an independent cohort replicated the association.

Healthy donors of bone marrow made up the group. The sequence was collected from a man in his forties in good health and CMV-seronegative. The genes are TRBV7-6 and TRBJ2-7; 7 bases agree with TRBD1. The specimen was PBMCs. The CDR3 protein is CASSLRTGPNYEQYF. The CDR3 nucleotides are TGTGCCAGCAGCTTACGGACAGGCCCTAACTACGAGCAGTACTTC.